The 14 T cell receptor beta chains below were found in one sample sequenced in a study of T cell repertoires in cytomegalovirus infection (dated by TCRdb to about 2019). No antigen is known for these receptors. Instrument on record: Illumina HiSeq 1500. The public reads were reprocessed in TCRdb via fastp at Q25 and MiXCR, keeping in-frame beta chains. Every distinct CDR3 protein forms one entry, paired with its most common genes and DNA. Recorded for this sample are some 270,000 distinct CDR3 sequences; roughly a fifth of them occurred a single time. About 21% of the sample lies in the top ten. The sample's treatment or condition label is to be understood as: in vitro stimulation with specific CMV peptide epitopes to enrich CMV-specific T cells. The material sequenced was cultured PBMCs, taken from culture after CMV antigen stimulation. These receptors all come from a human donor in good health (CMV status not recorded). Some clones in this sample may be carry-over from other donors' samples.

The table lists this clonotype with many counts. V and J are TRBV4-3 and TRBJ2-5, with 10 bases fitting TRBD1. V gave up 0 bases and J gave up 5 bases; unmatched junction bases: 6. Germline V lookup: CDR1 LGHNA, CDR2 YSLEER. CDR3 length equals 16 residues. CDR3 DNA: TGCGCCAGCAGCCAAGATTGGGGACAGGGGTGGGAGACCCAGTACTTC. Translated: CASSQDWGQGWETQYF.

V gene TRBV6-2 or TRBV6-3 combines with J gene TRBJ2-3; 8 nucleotides match TRBD2. The germline CDR1 and CDR2 sequences are MNHEY and SVGEGT. With V trimmed by 2 bases and J by 3 bases, 7 bases remained unmatched. This CDR3 is built from 16 residues. The CDR3 sequence: CASSYRPGLGTDTQYF. In DNA, the CDR3 is TGTGCCAGCAGTTACAGACCGGGACTAGGAACAGATACGCAGTATTTT.

This clonotype was counted between two and nine times. The rearrangement joins TRBV28 to TRBJ1-4; D unresolved. The V end was cut by 3 bases, the J end by 8 bases, with 7 bases between. The CDR3 loop spans 12 amino acids. Germline CDR1 is MDHEN and CDR2 is SYDVKM. The CDR3 spells CASSFPPEKLFF. CDR3 DNA: TGTGCCAGCAGTTTCCCCCCCGAAAAACTGTTTTTT.

This clonotype was recorded at least ten times. The CDR3, as DNA: TGTGCCAGCAGTTTTGTCGGTGGGAACTCCTACGAGCAGTACTTC. It yields the protein CASSFVGGNSYEQYF. This chain joins TRBV12-3 or TRBV12-4 and TRBJ2-7; D ambiguous. The CDR3 sequence is 15 residues long. Trimming stripped 3 bases from V and 0 bases from J, with 12 bases between.

This clonotype was counted many times. V gene TRBV7-8 combines with J gene TRBJ1-2; D might be TRBD1 (6 bases). V was cut by 5 bases and J by 5 bases, with 21 bases left in between. The CDR3 extends over 16 amino acids. Germline V CDR1 and CDR2: SGHVS, FQNEAQ. DNA for the CDR3: TGTGCCAGCAGCCTATCAGGGGAGGGGTTTCCATATGGCTACACCTTC. Protein product: CASSLSGEGFPYGYTF.

The chain has TRBV10-3 and TRBJ2-1; D perhaps matches TRBD1 (5 bases). CDR3 length: 14 residues. Germline values: CDR1 ENHRY, CDR2 SYGVKD. Deletions cut 8 bases from V and 2 bases from J, with 13 bases between. This CDR3 is CAIDQGFTYNEQFF. The CDR3 DNA reads TGTGCCATCGATCAGGGATTCACCTACAATGAGCAGTTCTTC.

There are many counts of this clonotype. The CDR3 coding sequence is TGTGCCAGCAGCTTCACATCGAATCAGCCCCAGCATTTT. This translates into CASSFTSNQPQHF. The chain recombines TRBV7-2 with TRBJ1-5, with no clear D. Trimming left V 3 bases short and J 4 bases short, with 7 bases between. CDR3 length: 13 residues. Germline V gives CDR1 SGHTA, CDR2 FQGNSA.

This clonotype turned up a few times. CDR3 protein: CASGPWGSTLSGNTIYF. CDR3 sequence (DNA): TGTGCCAGCGGACCCTGGGGAAGTACGTTGTCTGGAAACACCATATATTTT. J is TRBJ1-3 and V is TRBV7-6; D gene ambiguous. CDR3 size: 17 residues. In germline, CDR1 is SGHVS, CDR2 FNYEAQ. V shed 8 bases and J shed 1 base, with 21 bases lying between them.

In DNA form, the CDR3 reads TGTGCCAGCAGCCCAGGACTAGCGGGAGGGACCCAGTACTTC. Translation: CASSPGLAGGTQYF. V usage is TRBV28 and J usage is TRBJ2-5; 14 nucleotides line up with TRBD2. The germline CDR1 and CDR2 sequences are MDHEN and SYDVKM. The CDR3 spans 14 residues. V lost 6 bases, J lost 7 bases, and 4 bases stayed unmatched.

At least ten counts were recorded for this clonotype. This chain links TRBV6-2 or TRBV6-3 with TRBJ2-3, with D maybe TRBD1 (7 bases). The V end lost 6 bases, the J end lost 5 bases, and 15 bases lay between the germline ends. Germline V CDR1 and CDR2: MNHEY, SVGEGT. This CDR3 is built from 14 residues. CDR3 amino acids: CASRLRGVRDTQYF. The CDR3 DNA follows: TGTGCCAGCAGACTCAGGGGGGTTCGAGATACGCAGTATTTT.

This clonotype was recorded many times. V and J are TRBV7-2 and TRBJ1-5, with a weak D call TRBD1 (6 bases). Germline loops: CDR1 SGHTA, CDR2 FQGNSA. V was clipped by 5 bases and J by 9 bases, with 20 bases between them. The CDR3 runs to 15 residues. The DNA for the CDR3 is TGTGCCAGCAGCCCCACGGGGGGGGCATCCGGGCCCCAGCATTTT. Protein: CASSPTGGASGPQHF.

This clonotype was counted a few times. The V and J genes are TRBV19 and TRBJ2-3; D is undetermined. The CDR3 runs 15 residues. V was pared by 3 bases and J by 2 bases, with 12 bases between. CDR1 LNHDA and CDR2 SQIVND come from the germline V gene (reference sequence). In nucleotides, the CDR3 is TGTGCCAGTAGTATTAGGGCGGTCCCCACAGATACGCAGTATTTT. Translation gives CASSIRAVPTDTQYF.

The sample holds a few counts of this clonotype. V is TRBV19 and J is TRBJ2-2; 8 bases fit TRBD2. The trim removed 1 base at V and 6 bases at J, leaving 4 bases unmatched. Germline V CDR1 and CDR2: LNHDA, SQIVND (reference sequence). CDR3 length: 15 amino acids. CDR3 nucleotide sequence: TGTGCCAGTAGTATAGCGTCCGGGGGGGCCGGGGAGCTGTTTTTT. Translated, it gives CASSIASGGAGELFF.

At least ten counts were recorded for this clonotype. V is TRBV7-2 and J is TRBJ1-4; D call uncertain. This CDR3 is built from 14 residues. The germline CDR1 and CDR2 sequences are SGHTA and FQGNSA. The germline V and J ends were trimmed by 2 bases and 7 bases, with 11 bases remaining between them. CDR3: CASSLMRTGEKLFF. CDR3 bases: TGTGCCAGCAGCTTAATGAGGACGGGTGAAAAACTGTTTTTT. The full variable domain, its missing parts supplied by reference TRBV7-2 and TRBJ1-4, is GAGVSQSPSNKVTEKGKDVELRCDPISGHTALYWYRQSLGQGLEFLIYFQGNSAPDKSGLPSDRFSAERTGGSVSTLTIQRTQQEDSAVYLCASSLMRTGEKLFFGSGTQLSVL.